This T cell receptor beta chain was sequenced in a study of prognosis after radiotherapy for stage I lung cancer. Study-level background: Enrolled patients had stage I non-small cell lung cancer and entered the cohort between April 2018 and January 2019. Every lung cancer patient of the non-small cell type was deemed medically inoperable. The tumor diagnosis was squamous cell carcinoma for over 5 patients and adenocarcinoma for twelve. Enrolled patients comprised about 13 with newly diagnosed primary stage I lung tumors and 5 or 6 with oligometastatic NSCLC after surgical resection of the primary tumor.

CDR1 MRHNA and CDR2 SNTAGT come from the germline V gene. The CDR3 runs 15 residues. Between the trimmed V and J ends, which lost 7 bases and 7 bases, there was a span of 22 bases. About this clonotype itself: A far bigger clonotype differs at one base, so this is likely a read error.

Two rounds of multiplex PCR amplified TCR beta CDR3 from genomic DNA. Every TRBV and TRBJ gene had its own specific primer in first-round PCR. One entry per CDR3 protein results from TCRdb running MiXCR on the multiplex PCR reads. The profile covers over 13,000 distinct CDR3 sequences, with 25% to 30% appearing a single time and around 15% taken by the ten largest. The TCR comes from a donor aged 50 or older with non-small cell lung cancer. The J gene is TRBJ1-2, the V gene TRBV6-4; D uncertain. Sequences were derived from PBMCs, sampled before or after stereotactic body radiation therapy (not recorded which). CDR3 nucleotides: TGTGCCAGCACTCCCGGAAGCCCGGTGGCGTTTGGCTACACCTTC. This translates into CASTPGSPVAFGYTF.